The next 6 T cell receptor beta chains were all read from a single sample in a study of blood T cell repertoires in COVID-19. The table came from immunoSEQ multiplex PCR; TCRdb's copy has only in-frame clones and leaves some out. This table holds about 56,000 clones, 84% found once. The sample was peripheral blood. Receptors were obtained from an elderly woman with acute or convalescent COVID-19.

The genes are TRBV6-5 and TRBJ2-6, with D tentatively TRBD1 (5 bases). Germline CDR1 reads MNHEY; CDR2 reads SVGAGI. The V end lost 7 bases, the J end lost 0 bases, and 10 bases lay between the germline ends. The CDR3 runs 15 residues. The DNA for the CDR3 is TGTGCCAGCACTAGACAGTCCTCTGGGGCCAACGTCCTGACTTTC. Protein sequence: CASTRQSSGANVLTF.

The J gene is TRBJ2-5, the V gene TRBV5-1, with D unresolved. V lost 6 bases to trimming and J lost 2 bases, with 11 bases between them. The V gene's germline CDR1 is SGHRS and CDR2 YFSETQ. This CDR3 has 13 amino acids. The CDR3 spells CASTIMSQETQYF. CDR3 DNA sequence: TGCGCCAGCACTATAATGAGTCAAGAGACCCAGTACTTC.

The chain carries TRBV7-8 and TRBJ1-1; the D gene is possibly TRBD1 (6 bases). Germline CDR1 is SGHVS and CDR2 is FQNEAQ. V shed 1 base and J shed 4 bases, with 13 bases lying between them. This CDR3 is built from 15 residues. DNA for the CDR3: TGTGCCAGCAGCTTAGGAGGGGGATCTAGCACTGAAGCTTTCTTT. It yields the protein CASSLGGGSSTEAFF.

The chain joins TRBV18 to TRBJ1-1; 9 bases agree with TRBD1. Germline lookup yields CDR1 KGHSH and CDR2 LQKENI. The CDR3 has 14 amino acids. Unmatched junction bases numbered 0, after V lost 4 bases and J lost 0 bases. The CDR3 spells CASSRDRVNTEAFF. For the CDR3, the DNA is TGTGCCAGCTCACGGGACAGGGTGAACACTGAAGCTTTCTTT.

The genes are TRBV5-6 and TRBJ2-6; D is ambiguous. CDR1 SGHDT and CDR2 YYEEEE come from the germline V gene. CDR3 length: 18 amino acids. V shed 1 base and J shed 0 bases, with 14 bases lying between them. CDR3 in amino acids: CASSLLVQVSSGANVLTF. CDR3 DNA: TGTGCCAGCAGCTTGTTGGTCCAGGTGAGCTCTGGGGCCAACGTCCTGACTTTC. The complete variable domain, with remaining parts taken from reference TRBV5-6 and TRBJ2-6, reads DAGVTQSPTHLIKTRGQQVTLRCSPKSGHDTVSWYQQALGQGPQFIFQYYEEEERQRGNFPDRFSGHQFPNYSSELNVNALLLGDSALYLCASSLLVQVSSGANVLTFGAGSRLTVL.

V usage is TRBV27 and J usage is TRBJ2-7; TRBD1 agrees at 7 bases. Germline V gives CDR1 MNHEY, CDR2 SMNVEV (reference sequence). This CDR3 has 15 amino acids. With V trimmed by 6 bases and J by 3 bases, 11 bases remained unmatched. The CDR3, as DNA: TGTGCCAGCAGCTCGACGTCGGGACAGAACTACGAGCAGTACTTC. Translation gives CASSSTSGQNYEQYF.